This T cell receptor (beta chain) appears in the sequencing data of a study of blood T cell repertoires in COVID-19. Study in general: PBMCs, B-cell-depleted T cells, or T cells were the source of the cDNA or gDNA that made up the material.

The data were produced by immunoSEQ multiplex PCR, yet TCRdb's version contains in-frame clones alone and is incomplete. The profile shows around 120,000 clones, around 88% of them singletons. The germline gives CDR1 GTSNPN, CDR2 SVGIG (reference sequence). CDR3 length equals 11 residues. Trimming cost V 0 bases and J 5 bases, with 3 bases left between them. The TCR originated in a man of 80 years or more with active or convalescent COVID-19. The rearrangement uses TRBV30 and TRBJ2-3; D remains unclear. The material sequenced was peripheral blood. CDR3 sequence reads: CAWSVGDTQYF. The CDR3, as DNA: TGTGCCTGGAGTGTCGGAGATACGCAGTATTTT.